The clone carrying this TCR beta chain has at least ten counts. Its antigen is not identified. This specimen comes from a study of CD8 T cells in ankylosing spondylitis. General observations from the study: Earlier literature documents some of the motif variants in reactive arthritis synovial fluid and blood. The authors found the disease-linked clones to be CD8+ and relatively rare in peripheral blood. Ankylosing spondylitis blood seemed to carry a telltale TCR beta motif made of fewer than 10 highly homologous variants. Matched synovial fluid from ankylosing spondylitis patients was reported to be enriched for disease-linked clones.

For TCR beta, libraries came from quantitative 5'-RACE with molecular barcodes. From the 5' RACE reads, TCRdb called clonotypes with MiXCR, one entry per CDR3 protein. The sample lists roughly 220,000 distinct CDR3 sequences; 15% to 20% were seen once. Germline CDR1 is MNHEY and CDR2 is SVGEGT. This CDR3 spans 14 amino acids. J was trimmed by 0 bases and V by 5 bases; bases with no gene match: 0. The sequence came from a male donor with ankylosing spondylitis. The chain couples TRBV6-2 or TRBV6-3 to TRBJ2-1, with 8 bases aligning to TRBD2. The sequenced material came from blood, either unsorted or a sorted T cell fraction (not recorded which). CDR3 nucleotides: TGTGCCAGCAGTAGCGGGAGCTCCTACAATGAGCAGTTCTTC. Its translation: CASSSGSSYNEQFF.